Listed below are T cell receptor beta chains from one sample, sequenced in a study of a mutant IDH1 vaccine in newly diagnosed glioma. Profiling relied on immunoSEQ multiplex PCR, and the TCRdb table lists in-frame clones only, not all of them. The sample carries roughly 68,000 clones, 74% recorded once. The antigens of these receptors remain unknown. The material was PBMCs, obtained from a glioma patient whose treatment included an IDH1 peptide vaccine. All receptors derive from a man in his fifties or sixties with glioma. The CDR3 runs from the conserved cysteine through the conserved F or W. The D gene is left open where the match is weak. Expanded clones get a size class; other rows say once, few or many, or leave the size out.

NA	TRBV5-1	TRBJ2-7	NA	CASRGTDGGEQYF	TGCGCCAGCAGGGGTACAGACGGTGGCGAGCAGTACTTC
NA	TRBV21-1	TRBJ2-6	NA	CASTKGSPGANVLTF	TGTGCCAGCACCAAAGGGTCGCCTGGGGCCAACGTCCTGACTTTC
NA	TRBV2	TRBJ2-7	NA	CASSELEGHEQYF	TGTGCCAGCAGTGAATTGGAGGGACACGAGCAGTACTTC
once	TRBV25-1	TRBJ2-1	NA	CASSEYKYNEQFF	TGTGCCAGCAGTGAATATAAATACAATGAGCAGTTCTTC
NA	TRBV27	TRBJ2-2	NA	CASSLCGELFF	TGTGCCAGCAGTTTATGCGGGGAGCTGTTTTTT
NA	TRBV6-5	TRBJ2-1	TRBD1	CASRTGDNEQFF	TGTGCCAGCCGGACAGGGGACAATGAGCAGTTCTTC
NA	TRBV27	TRBJ2-7	NA	CASRPRGYSYEQYF	TGTGCCAGCAGGCCCCGGGGGTACTCCTACGAGCAGTACTTC
few	TRBV19	TRBJ1-6	NA	CASSERGVVHF	TGTGCCAGTAGTGAAAGGGGAGTCGTCCACTTT
NA	TRBV6-4	TRBJ2-1	NA	CASSAGSYNEQFF	TGTGCCAGCAGTGCCGGCTCCTACAATGAGCAGTTCTTC
NA	TRBV2	TRBJ1-1	NA	CASGSTWTEAFF	TGTGCCAGCGGGTCAACGTGGACTGAAGCTTTCTTT
NA	TRBV11-2	TRBJ2-2	NA	CASSLGVTGELFF	TGTGCCAGCAGCTTAGGTGTCACCGGGGAGCTGTTTTTT
few	TRBV2	TRBJ1-6	NA	CASSEDRPYNSPLHF	TGTGCCAGCAGTGAGGACAGACCATATAATTCACCCCTCCACTTT
NA	TRBV4-2	TRBJ1-4	TRBD1	CASSHPHTGTDTAKLFF	TGTGCCAGCAGCCACCCACACACCGGGACAGATACTGCAAAACTGTTTTTT
NA	TRBV5-1	TRBJ2-1	TRBD2	CASSEGTSGGYEQFF	TGCGCCAGCAGCGAGGGGACTAGCGGGGGCTATGAGCAGTTCTTC
NA	TRBV6-6	TRBJ2-2	NA	CASRTQGTGELFF	TGTGCCAGCAGGACTCAGGGTACCGGGGAGCTGTTTTTT
NA	TRBV4-1	TRBJ2-3	NA	CASSALSGTPSTDTQYF	TGCGCCAGCAGCGCCTTGTCCGGGACGCCAAGCACAGATACGCAGTATTTT
NA	TRBV4-2	TRBJ1-1	TRBD1	CASSQEGTGMNTEAFF	TGTGCCAGCAGCCAAGAGGGGACAGGTATGAACACTGAAGCTTTCTTT